A single T cell receptor beta chain is shown here with its context. The assay was immunoSEQ multiplex PCR, and TCRdb's table has in-frame clones only and misses some. The data contain more than 95,000 clones, 83% of them singletons. This CDR3 has 17 amino acids. The junction had 15 bases not matched to a gene; V was cut back by 6 bases and J by 6 bases. CDR1 MNHNY and CDR2 SVGAGI come from the germline V gene (reference sequence). The data were obtained in a study of control samples from healthy donors and cancer patients. Sequenced material: blood. The source of this sequence is a woman aged 50 to 60 in good health. The chain couples TRBV6-6 to TRBJ2-1; 9 bases match TRBD2. CDR3 DNA: TGTGCCAGCAGCCGAGCCTTCCGAGCGGGAGGTTCCAATGAGCAGTTCTTC. This sequence encodes CASSRAFRAGGSNEQFF.